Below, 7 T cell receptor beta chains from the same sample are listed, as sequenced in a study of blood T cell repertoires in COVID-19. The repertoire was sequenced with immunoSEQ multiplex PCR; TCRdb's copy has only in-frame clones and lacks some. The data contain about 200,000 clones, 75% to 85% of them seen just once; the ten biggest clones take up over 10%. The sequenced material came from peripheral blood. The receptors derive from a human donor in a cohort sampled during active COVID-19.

CDR3 region: CASSPPGHRPSGNTIYF. In DNA, the CDR3 is TGTGCCAGCTCACCACCGGGACACAGGCCCTCTGGAAACACCATATATTTT. The V gene is TRBV18, the J gene TRBJ1-3, with a tentative D call TRBD1 (6 bases). Germline V CDR1 and CDR2: KGHSH, LQKENI. The CDR3 runs to 17 residues. The V gene lost 0 bases and the J gene lost 0 bases, with 12 bases spanning the gap.

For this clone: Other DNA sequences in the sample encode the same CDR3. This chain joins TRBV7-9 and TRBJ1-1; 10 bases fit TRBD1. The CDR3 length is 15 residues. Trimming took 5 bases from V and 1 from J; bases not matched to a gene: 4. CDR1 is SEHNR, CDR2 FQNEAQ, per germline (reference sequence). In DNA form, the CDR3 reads TGTGCCAGCAGCCCCCGACAGGGGGCGAACACTGAAGCTTTCTTT. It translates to CASSPRQGANTEAFF.

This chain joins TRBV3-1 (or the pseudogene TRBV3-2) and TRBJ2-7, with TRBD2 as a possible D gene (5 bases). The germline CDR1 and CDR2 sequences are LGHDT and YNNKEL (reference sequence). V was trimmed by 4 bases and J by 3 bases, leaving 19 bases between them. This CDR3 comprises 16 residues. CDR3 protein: CASSPYQVPRGYEQYF. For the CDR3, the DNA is TGTGCCAGCAGCCCCTACCAGGTTCCACGGGGCTACGAGCAGTACTTC.

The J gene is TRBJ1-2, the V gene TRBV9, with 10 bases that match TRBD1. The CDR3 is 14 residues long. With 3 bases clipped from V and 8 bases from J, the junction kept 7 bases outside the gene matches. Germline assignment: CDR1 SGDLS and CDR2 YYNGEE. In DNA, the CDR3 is TGTGCCAGCAGCGCGACAGGGGGCGCGCAGGGCTACACCTTC. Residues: CASSATGGAQGYTF.

The CDR3 sequence is CASSPVSTEAFF. CDR3 in DNA: TGTGCCAGCTCACCGGTGAGCACTGAAGCTTTCTTT. V usage is TRBV18 and J usage is TRBJ1-1; D not certain. The CDR3 length is 12 residues. V was trimmed by 3 bases and J by 4 bases, leaving 6 bases between them. CDR1 and CDR2 (germline): KGHSH, LQKENI.

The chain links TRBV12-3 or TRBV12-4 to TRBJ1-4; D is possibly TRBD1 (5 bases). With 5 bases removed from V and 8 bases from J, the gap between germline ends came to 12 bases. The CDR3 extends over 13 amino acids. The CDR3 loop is CASSRQFEEKLFF. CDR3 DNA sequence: TGTGCCAGCAGTCGACAGTTCGAGGAAAAACTGTTTTTT.

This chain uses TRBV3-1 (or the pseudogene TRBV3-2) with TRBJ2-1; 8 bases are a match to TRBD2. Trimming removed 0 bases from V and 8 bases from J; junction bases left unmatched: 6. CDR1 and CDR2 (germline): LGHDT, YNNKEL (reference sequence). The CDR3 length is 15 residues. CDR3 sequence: CASSQEAGGVDEQFF. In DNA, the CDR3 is TGTGCCAGCAGCCAAGAGGCGGGAGGTGTAGATGAGCAGTTCTTC.